The text below deals with one T cell receptor (beta chain). Its target is unknown. This sample was included in a study of blood T cells in healthy people across ages. Notes on the study in general: TCR beta diversity was tightly associated with the proportion of naive T cells. More naive CD4+ cells and higher diversity were found in long-lived than in aged donors.

Germline V gives CDR1 SGHDT, CDR2 YYEEEE. The CDR3 contains 15 residues. V was cut by 4 bases and J by 4 bases, with 14 bases left in between. For every donor, a draw yielded ten milliliters of peripheral blood. A sample-barcoded 5' primer and a J-beta primer mix were used in a second PCR of about 7 to 12 cycles. Every cDNA was tagged by a template-switch adaptor with 12 random nucleotides. MiXCR, applied by TCRdb to the 5' RACE reads, yields one record per CDR3 protein. Of 550,000 to 750,000 distinct CDR3 sequences detected, more than 20% appear once; the ten largest clones hold more than 3%. This TCR derives from a man in his 70s in good health. Material: blood. The chain joins TRBV5-6 to TRBJ1-4, with D maybe TRBD1 (5 bases). The CDR3 is CASSQGPGNNEKLFF. The CDR3 DNA follows: TGTGCCAGCAGCCAGGGTCCAGGAAATAATGAAAAACTGTTTTTT.